This TCR beta chain was observed in a study of shared clonotypes between healthy human individuals (dated by TCRdb to 2019 to 2021). With regard to the full study: A couple of women and three men aged 18 to 49 years were included in the cohort. For each donor, CD4 naive and CD4 memory were each given three plates, CD8 naive was given two plates, and CD8 memory was given one plate. To increase sequencing depth and limit assay-specific biases, TCR repertoire library preparation and sequencing were carried out by different laboratories using diverse techniques. Per donor, leukapheresis produced somewhere between about 0.85 and 10 billion PBMCs. The study deeply sequenced blood TCR repertoires of five healthy adults to estimate repertoire size and the extent of clonotype sharing between individuals.

TCR CDR3 regions were amplified from genomic DNA by multiplex PCR using the deep immunoSEQ assay. For each cell subset, the extracted genomic DNA was distributed evenly across all wells of several immunoSEQ 96-well plates, and each plate served as one replicate. For sorted subsets, approximately 190 ng of genomic DNA, equivalent to around 30,000 T cell genomes, went into each replicate PCR. The purified libraries were quantified using a Qubit 3.0 fluorometer, sized with a Bioanalyzer 2100, and then quantified again using the KAPA Library Quantification kit. Every immunoSEQ 96-well plate was sequenced on a separate single-read 150-cycle Illumina NextSeq 550 flow cell. In the source study's methods: Because the immunoSEQ output included only junctional sequences and no quality scores, the filtering could not be the same as the filtering used for full-length reads. Sequences were annotated with PyIR, a Python wrapper for IgBLAST v1.9, and V/J genes and CDR3 were assigned using IMGT germline references. Any read was removed if the V/J assignment was weak (E-value above 1e-6), the CDR3 was missing, or the read contained stop codons, out-of-frame junctions, or ambiguous translated residues. V3J clonotypes were defined as sequences sharing the same inferred V gene, J gene, and CDR3 amino acid sequence. To compute the percentage overlap between repertoires, the number of shared unique clonotypes was divided by the size of the smaller repertoire. RTK rarefaction, the Chao1 estimator, and Recon v2.1 estimates of unobserved clonotypes were used to assess repertoire richness. Generation probabilities were computed with OLGA for all TCRbeta clonotypes obtained by the gDNA method from a few donors. Held by TCRdb, this immuneACCESS table contains in-frame sequences only and omits some clones. Under half of the omission traces to an unresolved V gene where checked; the cause of the rest is unknown. The DNA was the basis for D and trimming; V, J and clone size are from that table. This sample lists some 2,000,000 clones; less than 95% were detected once. The top ten constitute 0.85% to 1.2% of the sample.

The CDR3 measures 14 amino acids from cysteine to phenylalanine. Only the CDR3 part of the read is kept: 42 bases, read in frame from the first base. From the germline V gene, CDR1 is SGHTA and CDR2 is FQGNSA. V lost 1 base and J lost 3 bases; the stretch between them is 10 bases long. Results and caveats for the whole study, not just this receptor: Because the study included only a small number of donors, the genetic and exposure-history diversity represented was limited. Sampling was limited to blood, and TCR repertoires in tissue likely differ from TCR repertoires in blood. Even with the large sequencing depth, rarefaction of the sorted-subset datasets indicated that sequencing was incomplete. Larger estimated clonotype richness was generally found for naive subsets than for memory subsets. Sharing across four donors was observed for approximately 4.6% of naive CD4, under 4% of naive CD8, roughly 2.3% of memory CD4, and roughly 0.43% of memory CD8 clonotypes. Pairwise subsampling led to the expectation that sequencing depth would affect the degree of clonotype sharing among donors. Clonotypes shared by all four sorted-subset donors showed higher generation probabilities than non-shared clonotypes.

A word on this clone: This receptor's antigen is unknown. The sample holds no much larger clone one base away, and base qualities are not on file.

CD8 naive samples consisted of CD45RO-negative cells that were positively selected for CCR7, yielding a CD45RA+CCR7+ population without TemRA cells. The donors were healthy, HIV-negative adults with no recently reported acute infections or vaccinations. All donors were Caucasian adults living in Nashville, Tennessee, USA. Blood was obtained by leukapheresis, after which PBMCs were separated by Ficoll-Histopaque density gradient centrifugation and cryopreserved in liquid nitrogen vapor phase. Analytical flow cytometry was used to check the purity and quantity of every magnetically sorted T cell population. Genomic DNA was isolated from every sorted fraction and measured by UV absorbance on a Nanodrop 2000c.

The sequence came from a man between 18 and 29 years old in good health. The rearranged segments are TRBV7-2 and TRBJ2-7; the D match is possibly TRBD1 or TRBD2, with 5 bases aligned in each. The specimen sequenced was naive CD8+ T cells sorted from blood. The cell subset or site label, read with the paper, signifies: CD45RA+CCR7+. The CDR3 loop reads CASSLVGVDYEQYF. At the DNA level, the sequence is TGTGCCAGCAGCTTAGTGGGGGTCGACTACGAGCAGTACTTC. The reference TRBV7-2 and TRBJ2-7 proteins fill in what lies around the CDR3, so the full variable domain reads GAGVSQSPSNKVTEKGKDVELRCDPISGHTALYWYRQSLGQGLEFLIYFQGNSAPDKSGLPSDRFSAERTGGSVSTLTIQRTQQEDSAVYLCASSLVGVDYEQYFGPGTRLTVT.